A selection of T cell receptor beta chains follows, all from one sample in a study of OX40 agonist ivuxolimab in advanced cancers. Libraries were prepared by immunoSEQ multiplex PCR; TCRdb keeps only in-frame clonotypes and omits some of them. Of approximately 88,000 clones listed, 70% to 90% are singletons. The sequencing here drew on CD4+ or CD8+ T cells sorted from blood, taken in a trial of the OX40 agonist ivuxolimab. These receptors all stem from an adult with an advanced solid tumor such as melanoma, head and neck, liver or kidney cancer. Both conserved end residues are part of each CDR3. A D gene is named only where the DNA matches it firmly. Only part of the rows carry a size: once, few, many, or a class if the clone is expanded.

>15|TRBJ1-4|TRBV19|NA|once
TGTGCCAGTAGTATCGGGGGGTCGACCAGTGAAAAACTGTTTTTT
CASSIGGSTSEKLFF
>15|TRBJ1-1|TRBV2|NA|NA
TGTGCCAGCAGTGAATATGCGGGGGGGGACACTGAAGCTTTCTTT
CASSEYAGGDTEAFF
>14|TRBJ1-5|TRBV30|NA|few
TGTGCCTGGAGTGTAAGAAGGGTTGGCCAGCCCCAGCATTTT
CAWSVRRVGQPQHF
>15|TRBJ2-5|TRBV5-1|NA|NA
TGCGCCAGCAGCTTCTCAACAGGGACGAGTGAGACCCAGTACTTC
CASSFSTGTSETQYF
>14|TRBJ1-5|TRBV6-1|TRBD1|few
TGTGCCAGCAGGGACAGGTTTAGCAATCAGCCCCAGCATTTT
CASRDRFSNQPQHF
>16|TRBJ2-1|TRBV5-1|TRBD2|once
TGCGCCAGCAGCTTGGGAGGCGGGAGAGTTAACAATGAGCAGTTCTTC
CASSLGGGRVNNEQFF
>11|TRBJ1-2|TRBV28|NA|NA
TGTGCCAGCAGTTTGAGTTTTGGCTACACCTTC
CASSLSFGYTF
>15|TRBJ2-5|TRBV19|TRBD1|NA
TGTGCCAGTAGCTCCGGGACAGGGGGCGTAGAGACCCAGTACTTC
CASSSGTGGVETQYF
>16|TRBJ2-1|TRBV4-3|TRBD1|NA
TGCGCCAGCAGCCAAGATCTGAGACAGGGGGACAATGAGCAGTTCTTC
CASSQDLRQGDNEQFF
>16|TRBJ1-1|TRBV18|TRBD1|once
TGTGCCAGCTCACCGGGGACAGGGCTTACGAACACTGAAGCTTTCTTT
CASSPGTGLTNTEAFF
>14|TRBJ2-7|TRBV5-1|TRBD2|NA
TGCGCCAGCAGCTTGGATGTGGGAGGGCGAGAGCAGTACTTC
CASSLDVGGREQYF
>15|TRBJ2-7|TRBV19|NA|NA
TGTGCCAGTAGTATCGGTGCGGCAGCCGGCTACGAGCAGTACTTC
CASSIGAAAGYEQYF
>14|TRBJ1-1|TRBV5-6|TRBD1|NA
TGTGCCAGCAGCTTGGCGGCAGGGGGAACTGAAGCTTTCTTT
CASSLAAGGTEAFF
>13|TRBJ1-2|TRBV6-6|TRBD1|once
TGTGCCAGCAGCCTCGGACAGGGGCTTGGCTACACCTTC
CASSLGQGLGYTF
>15|TRBJ2-1|TRBV14|TRBD2|NA
TGTGCCAGCAGCCAACACAGCGGGAGGTTCGATGAGCAGTTCTTC
CASSQHSGRFDEQFF
>15|TRBJ2-1|TRBV7-9|TRBD2|NA
TGTGCCAGCACCTACCTAGCGGGGGAGAGTGGGGAGCAGTTCTTC
CASTYLAGESGEQFF
>16|TRBJ2-6|TRBV6-5|NA|NA
TGTGCCAGCAGTTACGGGCAACCCTCTGGGGCCAACGTCCTGACTTTC
CASSYGQPSGANVLTF
>12|TRBJ1-2|TRBV30|NA|few
TGTGCCGACCGACGGGCAGGGTATGGCTACACCTTC
CADRRAGYGYTF
>13|TRBJ2-5|TRBV5-6|NA|NA
TGTGCCAGCAGCTTGCCAGTGGGTGAGACCCAGTACTTC
CASSLPVGETQYF
>16|TRBJ2-1|TRBV9|TRBD2|NA
TGTGCCAGCAGCCCCTCCGGGACTAGCGGATACAATGAGCAGTTCTTC
CASSPSGTSGYNEQFF
>14|TRBJ2-7|TRBV7-2|NA|once
TGTGCCAGCAGCTTAATGAGCGGTCCCTACGAGCAGTACTTC
CASSLMSGPYEQYF
>15|TRBJ2-1|TRBV5-1|NA|NA
TGCGCCAGCAGGGTGGCAGGTGGGGTTTACAATGAGCAGTTCTTC
CASRVAGGVYNEQFF
>17|TRBJ1-4|TRBV4-3|TRBD1|NA
TGCGCCAGCAGCCAAGATGGGACAGGAGGGATCCGGGAAAAACTGTTTTTT
CASSQDGTGGIREKLFF
>12|TRBJ2-1|TRBV19|TRBD2|NA
TGTGCCAGTTACAGCGGGAACGGTGAGCAGTTCTTC
CASYSGNGEQFF
>13|TRBJ1-2|TRBV19|NA|NA
TGTGCCAGTAGTATCGAACTCCGGACGGGCTACACCTTC
CASSIELRTGYTF
>14|TRBJ2-3|TRBV28|TRBD1|NA
TGTGCCAGCAGGTCTGGGACAGTACCAGATACGCAGTATTTT
CASRSGTVPDTQYF
>13|TRBJ1-6|TRBV5-6|NA|NA
TGTGCCAGCAGCCTGAGGCGGGATTCACCCCTCCACTTT
CASSLRRDSPLHF
>13|TRBJ1-1|TRBV6-5|NA|NA
TGTGCCAGCAGTTACTCCGGGCAGACTGAAGCTTTCTTT
CASSYSGQTEAFF
>13|TRBJ2-7|TRBV6-6|TRBD1|NA
TGTGCCAGCTTCCCGGGACAGGGGGTGGGGCAGTACTTC
CASFPGQGVGQYF
>14|TRBJ2-5|TRBV5-1|NA|once
TGCGCCAGCAGTCCGGCTCAGGGGACGGAGACCCAGTACTTC
CASSPAQGTETQYF
>16|TRBJ1-5|TRBV5-1|TRBD1|NA
TGCGCCAGCAGCCCGGGGACAGGACATAGCAATCAGCCCCAGCATTTT
CASSPGTGHSNQPQHF
>17|TRBJ2-3|TRBV5-1|TRBD2|NA
TGCGCCAGCAGCGTGGCCGGGGGGGGCGCCTCCTCAGATACGCAGTATTTT
CASSVAGGGASSDTQYF
>15|TRBJ1-3|TRBV12-5|NA|once
TGTGCTAGTGGTTTGGTGGGCTGGTCTGGAAACACCATATATTTT
CASGLVGWSGNTIYF
>13|TRBJ1-2|TRBV19|NA|NA
TGTGCCAGTAGTATAAGGGGGTTATATGGCTACACCTTC
CASSIRGLYGYTF
>13|TRBJ1-5|TRBV21-1|NA|NA
TGTGCCAGCAGCAATATAAGGAATCAGCCCCAGCATTTT
CASSNIRNQPQHF
>17|TRBJ2-1|TRBV6-1|TRBD2|NA
TGTGCCAGCAGTGAAGCTGGAGGGGCGGGAGTGAGGCATGAGCAGTTCTTC
CASSEAGGAGVRHEQFF
>14|TRBJ1-1|TRBV5-4|NA|NA
TGTGCCAGCAGCTTGGAGCAGGAGAACACTGAAGCTTTCTTT
CASSLEQENTEAFF
>14|TRBJ1-1|TRBV7-6|NA|NA
TGTGCCAGCAGCTTAGTAGGAGAGAACACTGAAGCTTTCTTT
CASSLVGENTEAFF
>14|TRBJ2-3|TRBV7-2|TRBD2|once
TGTGCCAGCAGCTTGTGGACTAGCGGAGATACGCAGTATTTT
CASSLWTSGDTQYF
>14|TRBJ2-1|TRBV27|TRBD2|NA
TGTGCCAGCAGCAGACTAGCGGGAGTGTGGGAGCAGTTCTTC
CASSRLAGVWEQFF
>14|TRBJ2-1|TRBV9|TRBD2|NA
TGTGCCAGCGGAGAATCGGGACTATTGAATGAGCAGTTCTTC
CASGESGLLNEQFF
>16|TRBJ2-1|TRBV18|TRBD2|NA
TGTGCCAGCTCACCACCGGGACTAGCGGGGTCAAATGAGCAGTTCTTC
CASSPPGLAGSNEQFF
>15|TRBJ2-7|TRBV28|TRBD1|NA
TGTGCCAGCTCCTCCTCAGGACAGGGAAGGTACGAGCAGTACTTC
CASSSSGQGRYEQYF
>15|TRBJ1-1|TRBV5-4|TRBD1|NA
TGTGCCAGCAGCCGTGGACAGGGACGGAACACTGAAGCTTTCTTT
CASSRGQGRNTEAFF
>16|TRBJ2-6|TRBV5-1|NA|NA
TGCGCCAGCAGCCAATCCCAATTTTCTGGGGCCAACGTCCTGACTTTC
CASSQSQFSGANVLTF
>13|TRBJ2-5|TRBV27|NA|once
TGTGCCAGCAGTTCCCAGGGAGGCGAGACCCAGTACTTC
CASSSQGGETQYF
>14|TRBJ2-7|TRBV5-1|NA|NA
TGCGCCAGCAGCTTGAACGGACCCTACTACGAGCAGTACTTC
CASSLNGPYYEQYF
>13|TRBJ2-3|TRBV7-2|TRBD1|NA
TGTGCCAGCAGCGTAGACAGGGAACGAGCGCAGTATTTT
CASSVDRERAQYF
>13|TRBJ2-7|TRBV2|NA|NA
TGTGCCAGCAAACAGGGCATATCCTACGAGCAGTACTTC
CASKQGISYEQYF
>14|TRBJ1-1|TRBV19|NA|NA
TGTGCCAGTAGTAGCAGGACGGCGAACACTGAAGCTTTCTTT
CASSSRTANTEAFF
>13|TRBJ2-3|TRBV5-1|NA|NA
TGCGCCAGCAGCCGGGACGTCACAGATACGCAGTATTTT
CASSRDVTDTQYF
>13|TRBJ2-5|TRBV9|NA|NA
TGTGCCAGCAGCAAGACGGACAGTGAGACCCAGTACTTC
CASSKTDSETQYF
>12|TRBJ1-1|TRBV6-6|NA|once
TGTGCCAGCCAGGAGGAGAACACTGAAGCTTTCTTT
CASQEENTEAFF
>15|TRBJ2-4|TRBV29-1|TRBD1|once
TGCAGCGTCCCCGGGACAGAGGCCGCCAAAAACATTCAGTACTTC
CSVPGTEAAKNIQYF
>13|TRBJ2-3|TRBV11-3|TRBD1|NA
TGTGCCAGCAGCCCGGGACAGGCCGATACGCAGTATTTT
CASSPGQADTQYF
>11|TRBJ2-7|TRBV30|NA|NA
TGTGCCTGGAGCTTAAACTACGAGCAGTACTTC
CAWSLNYEQYF
>16|TRBJ1-2|TRBV5-1|NA|medium-sized
TGCGCCAGCAGCTTGGAGGGGGGCAGACGTAGCTATGGCTACACCTTC
CASSLEGGRRSYGYTF